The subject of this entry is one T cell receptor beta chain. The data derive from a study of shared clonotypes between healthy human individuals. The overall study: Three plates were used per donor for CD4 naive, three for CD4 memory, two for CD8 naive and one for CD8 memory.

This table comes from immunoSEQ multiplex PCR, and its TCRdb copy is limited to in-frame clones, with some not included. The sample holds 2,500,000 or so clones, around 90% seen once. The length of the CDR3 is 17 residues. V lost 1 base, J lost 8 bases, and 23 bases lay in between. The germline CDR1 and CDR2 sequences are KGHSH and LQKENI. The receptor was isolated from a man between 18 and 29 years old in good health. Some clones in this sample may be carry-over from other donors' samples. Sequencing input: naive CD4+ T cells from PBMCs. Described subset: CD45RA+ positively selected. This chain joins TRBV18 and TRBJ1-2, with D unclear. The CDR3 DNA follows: TGTGCCAGCTCACCACGACCGAGCCAAACCCGGGTAGGAGGCTACACCTTC. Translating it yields CASSPRPSQTRVGGYTF.